The T cell receptor beta chain under discussion was sequenced for a study of cytomegalovirus exposure and HLA in healthy donors (dated by TCRdb to between 2016 and 2019). For the wider study: In an earlier analysis of some 550 of the donors, under 300 Gb of sequence data and approximately 120 million unique TCR beta sequences from about 190 million T cells were reported. About 280 gigabases of sequencing data and tens of millions of unique TCR sequences made up an early release that covered around 640 HLA-typed donors. Of the roughly 400 genotyped donors, 65% to 90% fell in the genetic ancestry cluster associated with self-reported Caucasian donors. The aim of the study was to test whether cataloging public T cell receptors could identify signatures of past pathogen exposure. The study profiled the T cell repertoires of 500 to 800 subjects by immunosequencing and related them to cytomegalovirus serostatus. A separate validation cohort of over 95 different subjects was used in addition to the roughly 720-subject first cohort. To predict cytomegalovirus infection status, the study combined high-throughput TCR immunosequencing, statistical association of individual TCRs with disease status, and machine learning. In a later analysis, previously published TCR beta repertoires from 670 or so donors were re-analyzed and high-resolution HLA genotyping was added so that TCR occurrence patterns could be studied. Rather than drawing on any new phenotypic data, the later analysis identified candidate immune exposures from TCR beta sequences and the way those sequences occurred across donors. An earlier analysis of about 600 of the donors used high-throughput TCR beta sequencing to judge whether each TCR beta V gene segment behaved as functional or pseudogenic. Donor age, sex, ethnicity and CMV serostatus were collected together with the repertoire data. Genome-wide SNP genotypes for about 55% of the roughly 670 donors were used in a later genetic analysis, which treated that subset as a discovery cohort. Every repertoire in the discovery cohort had been generated on one and the same sequencing platform. Class I and class II HLA loci were covered by the typing at four-digit resolution. The number of typed donors differed by locus: about 620-630 for A, B, C, DRB1 and DQB1; 522 for DQA1; around 580 for DPA1; and roughly 470 for DPB1. Roughly 5 DR-DQ haplotypes were handled as single units for association and clustering because linkage in the cohort was strong. On average, roughly 250,000 unique TCR beta nucleotide sequences were sequenced per donor among some 420 genotyped donors of the cohort, with roughly 19% of those sequences being non-productive. Broader findings and caveats from the paper: A further reported finding was that TCR beta sequences accurately predicted the HLA-A and HLA-B alleles for most subjects in the first cohort. When HLA alleles, especially DR and DQ, strongly co-occurred, TCR associations were difficult to assign to individual alleles. Cytomegalovirus status was reported to be diagnosed by the classifier with high specificity and sensitivity in both the original and validation cohorts. A later analysis associated some 17,000 TCR beta sequences with specific HLA alleles at a false discovery rate of 0.05. In a later genetic analysis, fewer N-insertions in productive TCRs were reported among donors in an Asian-associated ancestry cluster than the roughly 700-donor mean. In a later analysis, the rate of TCR association differed among HLA loci, with DRB1 alleles having the most associated TCRs and HLA-C alleles having the fewest. In an earlier analysis of about 600 of the donors, most TCR beta V segments appeared in productive rearrangements about 87% or about 30% of the time, broadly matching IMGT annotations. A later genetic analysis associated a missense DCLRE1C variant with V-gene and J-gene trimming of TCR beta chains, and an independent cohort replicated the association. A later analysis found that HLA-associated TCR beta chains were more clonally expanded and had lower generation probabilities than equally common non-associated chains. Correlated functional status among segregating V segments might reflect linkage disequilibrium, but an unknown experimental factor could not be ruled out. According to a later analysis, most CMV-associated TCR beta chains appeared to be HLA-restricted, and the HLA associations seemed to be driven largely by CMV exposure. Because some donors lacked HLA typing at each locus, the association tests relied only on the typed subset. The authors suggested that the approach could potentially be generalized to other disease states and immunological phenotypes. Roughly uniform sequencing depth across donors was assumed in presence/absence analyses, although this assumption may not hold. A group of highly shared sequence variants was considered likely to be a technical artifact of the sequencing pipeline. The cohort was sequenced for TCR beta chains only, and without alpha or paired-chain data the features that could be detected were limited. Across donors, most TCR sequences were observed very rarely, whereas some public TCRs were present in many individuals. CMV serostatus was the only immune exposure information available for the cohort. Some 15 rarely observed V segments, including chromosome 9 orphons, were excluded from the earlier analysis of just under 600 of the donors because counts were too low. In vitro tests confirmed that three of the cytomegalovirus-associated TCR beta chains recognize cytomegalovirus antigens. A later analysis reported that several top co-occurrence clusters appeared linked to parvovirus B19, influenza, CMV and Epstein-Barr virus. A total of 150 or so TCR beta chains were listed by the study as associated with cytomegalovirus.

Concerning this clone itself: Its specific antigen is unknown. It has no much larger one-base neighbor in the sample; base qualities were not kept.

The cohort comprised 710 or so healthy bone marrow donors. Cohort members were all nominally healthy when sampled, although unrecorded immune exposures were likely present. The donor was CMV seropositive and belonged to the group of over 250 seropositive cohort members. Each donor provided a peripheral blood sample, and peripheral blood mononuclear cells were used for TCR beta sequencing. The Qiagen DNeasy Blood Extraction Kit was used to extract genomic DNA from the blood cell samples. Library method: the immunoSEQ multiplex PCR assay. For the multiplex PCR, a mixture combining 60 forward primers for TCR Vbeta segments and 13 reverse primers for TCR Jbeta segments was used. A multiplex PCR assay on genomic DNA amplified the CDR3 region of rearranged TCR beta genes. On the Illumina HiSeq System, the amplified TCR beta libraries were sequenced as 87-base-pair reads. The paper's data handling went like this. A later analysis tallied some 79 million unique TCR beta chains across the 660 or so repertoires, and 10 million to 11 million of those chains were shared by two or more donors. To remove PCR and sequencing errors, raw reads were error-corrected and collapsed into unique sequences using a nearest-neighbor algorithm that merged closely related sequences. To assign V, D and J gene segments, CDR3 sequences were aligned to IMGT reference sequences. For a sequence to be retained, at least a six-nucleotide match to both a V gene segment and a J gene segment was required. Rearrangements were called productive when the CDR3 lacked stop codons and stayed in frame with V and J; all others were non-productive. Following IMGT convention, CDR3 was defined as the stretch from the second conserved V-encoded cysteine up to the conserved J-encoded phenylalanine. Sequences without an unambiguous match to a single V gene segment were excluded from the earlier analysis of a few hundred of the donors. In an earlier analysis of roughly 500 of the donors, V segments were called functional above 56.7% productive rearrangements and were called segregating when the between-donor standard deviation exceeded 5%. A statistical classification framework was built to diagnose cytomegalovirus status from the catalog of TCR beta chain sequences. In a later analysis, V and J genes were assigned by comparing TCR nucleotide sequences against IMGT/GENE-DB human TR gene sequences. The TCRdist pipeline was used in a later analysis to assign CDR3 sequences and most-parsimonious VDJ recombination scenarios. In a later analysis, every TCR beta chain was defined by the combination of its CDR3 amino acid sequence and its V-gene family, and reads without a unique V-gene family were dropped. A later analysis removed 592 highly shared, low-generation-probability nucleotide sequences to deal with suspected cross-contamination and a sequencing artifact. For each public chain, a later analysis derived a clonal expansion index from normalized ranks of inferred template counts within each repertoire. In a later analysis, generation probabilities were computed with a VDJ recombination model fitted to out-of-frame rearrangements, and the resulting probabilities were checked against IGoR. In a later analysis, hypergeometric tests were used to score TCR-TCR, TCR-HLA and TCR-CMV co-occurrence, with a repertoire-size bias correction applied to TCR pairs. In a later analysis, false discovery rates were estimated by permuting HLA or CMV assignments 20 times. In a later analysis, co-occurring TCRs were grouped with DBSCAN, and TCRdist sequence similarity was added when clustering was performed within HLA-allele-positive subsets. For co-occurrence clustering, repertoires with fewer than 30,000 or more than 120,000 public chains were excluded, along with about five repertoires with anomalous nucleotide sharing. Sourced from immuneACCESS, this table was stored by TCRdb with only in-frame sequences that have V and J called. A share of the clones is absent; for the studies checked, an unresolved V gene accounts for under half, and the remainder has no known explanation. V, J and clone size are those of that table, while D and trimming were read from the DNA. This sample comprises 150,000 or so clones, just under 80% of them detected only once. The ten largest make up 9.7% of the sample.

The TCR comes from a man aged 18 to 29 in good health and CMV-seropositive. The sequencing sample was made of PBMCs.

CDR3 sequence: CASSTTSSGSLFF. Here is the DNA: TGTGCCAGCAGCACAACCTCTAGCGGGAGTCTGTTCTTC. This receptor chain uses TRBV11-2 and TRBJ2-1, with 10 junctional bases fitting TRBD2. CDR1 SGHAT and CDR2 FQNNGV were looked up in the germline V gene. The germline V and J ends show losses of 5 bases and 15 bases respectively, and no gene match explains 10 bases of the junction. The CDR3 holds 13 amino acids from the cysteine to the phenylalanine. Kept here is only the CDR3 DNA, which spans 39 bases and is read in frame from base 1.